This entry lists 17 T cell receptor beta chains sequenced from one sample in a study of T cells after yellow fever vaccination. MiXCR was run by TCRdb on the 5' RACE reads, yielding one entry per CDR3 protein. There are under 150,000 distinct CDR3 sequences in the sample; 7.7% occur only once, and roughly 0.76% lies in the top ten. The specimen comprised CD4+ T cells sorted from PBMCs, sampled 5 days after the yellow fever booster vaccination. The origin of the receptors is a man in his thirties or forties who received the YFV17D yellow fever vaccine.

This clonotype was found many times. The chain has TRBV2 and TRBJ2-1; TRBD2 might be the D (6 bases). This CDR3 region has 14 residues. Trimming pared 2 bases from V and 6 bases from J, leaving 11 bases between. Germline CDR1 SNHLY, CDR2 FYNNEI. The CDR3 sequence is CASSELIGGNEQFF. In DNA, the CDR3 is TGTGCCAGCAGTGAACTTATCGGGGGCAATGAGCAGTTCTTC.

This clonotype was observed many times. V and J are TRBV5-1 and TRBJ2-3; TRBD2 matches at 11 bases. This CDR3 is built from 16 residues. Losses at the gene ends were 2 bases for V and 0 bases for J; bases not matched to a gene: 2. CDR1 and CDR2 from the germline V gene are SGHRS and YFSETQ. The CDR3 loop reads CASSFLAGGSTDTQYF. CDR3 DNA sequence: TGCGCCAGCAGCTTTTTAGCGGGAGGGAGCACAGATACGCAGTATTTT.

At least ten counts were recorded for this clonotype. The V and J genes are TRBV7-2 and TRBJ2-5; D is ambiguous. V was cut by 1 base and J by 5 bases, with 11 bases left in between. The CDR3 is 14 residues long. In germline, CDR1 is SGHTA, CDR2 FQGNSA. CDR3 DNA sequence: TGTGCCAGCAGCTTAGTGGGCCTTGCCGAGACCCAGTACTTC. Amino acids: CASSLVGLAETQYF.

This clonotype was found many times. The chain recombines TRBV20-1 with TRBJ2-2, with D possibly being TRBD1 (6 bases). V lost 4 bases, J lost 2 bases, and 14 bases lay in between. Germline loops: CDR1 DFQATT, CDR2 SNEGSKA (reference sequence). This CDR3 is 15 amino acids long. The CDR3 nucleotides read TGCAGTGCTACGAGAGCAGGGGTTAACACCGGGGAGCTGTTTTTT. It is translated as CSATRAGVNTGELFF.

This clonotype was observed many times. CDR3 in amino acids: CASSPGLAGTQYF. CDR3 sequence (DNA): TGTGCCAGCAGCCCCGGACTAGCGGGTACCCAGTACTTC. The genes are TRBV12-3 or TRBV12-4 and TRBJ2-5, with TRBD2 matching over 11 bases. V lost 6 bases to trimming and J lost 8 bases; unmatched junction nucleotides: 5. The CDR3 spans 13 residues.

This clonotype was counted at least ten times. V usage is TRBV10-3 and J usage is TRBJ1-1; 8 bases map to TRBD1. J lost 2 bases, V lost 7 bases, and 9 bases had no gene match. Germline V gives CDR1 ENHRY, CDR2 SYGVKD. The CDR3 has 15 amino acids. DNA for the CDR3: TGTGCCATCACGCCCGGCACAGGGGGAAACACTGAAGCTTTCTTT. The encoded protein is CAITPGTGGNTEAFF.

This clonotype was recorded many times. The rearrangement links TRBV7-2 to TRBJ2-7; the D gene could be TRBD1 or TRBD2 (5 bases each). V was shortened by 4 bases and J by 3 bases, with 19 bases between the two germline ends. In germline, CDR1 is SGHTA, CDR2 FQGNSA. The CDR3 is 16 residues long. CDR3 residues: CASSSGDVRTHYEQYF. As DNA, the CDR3 is TGTGCCAGCAGCTCCGGGGACGTCCGGACTCACTACGAGCAGTACTTC.

Concerning this clonotype itself: A much larger clone lies a single base off, so this may be a read error. This chain joins TRBV20-1 and TRBJ2-7, with D unresolved. V was cut by 3 bases and J by 9 bases, with 15 bases left in between. CDR1 and CDR2 from the germline V gene are DFQATT and SNEGSKA (reference sequence). This CDR3 has 12 amino acids. CDR3 sequence (DNA): TGCAGTGCTAGGTTCCTAGTGGGTGTGCAGTACTTC. Residues: CSARFLVGVQYF.

This clonotype was counted ten times or more. V and J are TRBV5-1 and TRBJ2-7; D ambiguous. CDR3 length: 12 residues. V dropped 4 bases and J dropped 4 bases, with 9 bases sitting between them. Germline loops: CDR1 SGHRS, CDR2 YFSETQ. In DNA, the CDR3 is TGCGCCAGCAGCCCGGATGTGTACGAGCAGTACTTC. This codes for CASSPDVYEQYF.

This clonotype was seen ten or more times. The rearrangement uses TRBV4-2 and TRBJ2-3; D ambiguous. V dropped 1 base and J dropped 3 bases, with 8 bases sitting between them. CDR3 length: 14 amino acids. Per germline, CDR1 LGHNA and CDR2 YNFKEQ. This chain's CDR3 is CASSQVGRTDTQYF. DNA for the CDR3: TGTGCCAGCAGCCAAGTTGGTCGTACAGATACGCAGTATTTT.

This clonotype appeared many times. V usage is TRBV29-1 and J usage is TRBJ1-2, with 7 bases lining up with TRBD1. The CDR3 has 12 amino acids. V was clipped by 5 bases and J by 6 bases; unmatched bases: 6. Germline V lookup: CDR1 SQVTM, CDR2 ANQGSEA. CDR3 coding DNA: TGCAGCGTTCAAGGGGGCGGAGATGGCTACACCTTC. Amino acids: CSVQGGGDGYTF.

This clonotype came up many times. The chain carries TRBV12-3 or TRBV12-4 and TRBJ2-5; TRBD1 matches 8 bases. The CDR3 contains 14 residues. The junction had 5 bases not matched to a gene; V was cut back by 1 base and J by 7 bases. The CDR3 sequence is CASSLGTGSRTQYF. DNA of the CDR3: TGTGCCAGCAGTTTAGGGACAGGGAGCAGGACCCAGTACTTC.

This clonotype has a count of ten or more. The chain carries TRBV6-5 and TRBJ2-5, with D hard to call. V dropped 7 bases and J dropped 5 bases, with 14 bases sitting between them. From germline, CDR1 is MNHEY and CDR2 SVGAGI. There are 13 residues in the CDR3. DNA of the CDR3: TGTGCCAGCACCACCCCCCCCTTGGAGACCCAGTACTTC. Translated: CASTTPPLETQYF.

In its sample, this clonotype was seen many times. The rearrangement joins TRBV5-1 to TRBJ2-7; D is perhaps TRBD1 (5 bases). CDR3 length equals 16 residues. In germline, CDR1 is SGHRS, CDR2 YFSETQ. V dropped 1 base and J dropped 0 bases, with 14 bases sitting between them. This chain's CDR3 is CASSLKRQTDSYEQYF. The CDR3 DNA reads TGCGCCAGCAGCTTGAAACGACAGACAGACTCCTACGAGCAGTACTTC.

This clonotype was seen ten or more times. V gene TRBV20-1 combines with J gene TRBJ1-1, with D perhaps matching TRBD1 (6 bases). From germline, CDR1 is DFQATT and CDR2 SNEGSKA (reference sequence). Trimming pared 2 bases from V and 1 base from J, leaving 11 bases between. The CDR3 covers 14 residues. CDR3 region: CSARREGGNTEAFF. CDR3 nucleotide sequence: TGCAGTGCTAGAAGAGAAGGGGGGAACACTGAAGCTTTCTTT.

This clonotype was counted ten times or more. The rearrangement links TRBV5-6 to TRBJ2-7; no clear D. The germline V gene has CDR1 SGHDT and CDR2 YYEEEE. The V and J ends lost 1 base and 0 bases respectively, with 11 bases between them. CDR3 length equals 15 residues. The CDR3 loop is CASSLLGKSSYEQYF. DNA of the CDR3: TGTGCCAGCAGCTTGTTGGGTAAGAGCTCCTACGAGCAGTACTTC.

This clonotype was found many times. The chain joins TRBV7-2 to TRBJ2-1; D remains unclear. V was shortened by 1 base and J by 3 bases, with 10 bases between the two germline ends. The CDR3 has 15 residues. The V gene's germline CDR1 is SGHTA and CDR2 FQGNSA. The CDR3 sequence: CASSLGSNRYNEQFF. The CDR3 coding sequence is TGTGCCAGCAGCTTAGGGTCAAACCGCTACAATGAGCAGTTCTTC.